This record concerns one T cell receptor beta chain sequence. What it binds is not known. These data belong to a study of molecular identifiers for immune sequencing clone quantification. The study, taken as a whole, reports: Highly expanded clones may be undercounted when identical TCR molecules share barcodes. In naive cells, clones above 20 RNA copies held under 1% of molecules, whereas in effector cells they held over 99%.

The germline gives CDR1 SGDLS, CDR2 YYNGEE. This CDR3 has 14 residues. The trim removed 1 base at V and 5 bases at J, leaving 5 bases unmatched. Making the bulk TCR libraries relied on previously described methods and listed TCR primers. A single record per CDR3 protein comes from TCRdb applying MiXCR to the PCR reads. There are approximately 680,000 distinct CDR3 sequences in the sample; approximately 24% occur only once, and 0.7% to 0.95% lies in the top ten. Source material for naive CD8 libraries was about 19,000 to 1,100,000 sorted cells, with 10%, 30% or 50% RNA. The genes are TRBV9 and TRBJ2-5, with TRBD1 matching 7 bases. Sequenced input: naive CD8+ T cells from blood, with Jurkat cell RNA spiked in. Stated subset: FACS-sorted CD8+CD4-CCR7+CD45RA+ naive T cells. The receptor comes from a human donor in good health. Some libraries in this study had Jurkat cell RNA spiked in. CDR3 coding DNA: TGTGCCAGCAGCGTAAGGACAGGATCGGAGACCCAGTACTTC. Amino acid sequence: CASSVRTGSETQYF.